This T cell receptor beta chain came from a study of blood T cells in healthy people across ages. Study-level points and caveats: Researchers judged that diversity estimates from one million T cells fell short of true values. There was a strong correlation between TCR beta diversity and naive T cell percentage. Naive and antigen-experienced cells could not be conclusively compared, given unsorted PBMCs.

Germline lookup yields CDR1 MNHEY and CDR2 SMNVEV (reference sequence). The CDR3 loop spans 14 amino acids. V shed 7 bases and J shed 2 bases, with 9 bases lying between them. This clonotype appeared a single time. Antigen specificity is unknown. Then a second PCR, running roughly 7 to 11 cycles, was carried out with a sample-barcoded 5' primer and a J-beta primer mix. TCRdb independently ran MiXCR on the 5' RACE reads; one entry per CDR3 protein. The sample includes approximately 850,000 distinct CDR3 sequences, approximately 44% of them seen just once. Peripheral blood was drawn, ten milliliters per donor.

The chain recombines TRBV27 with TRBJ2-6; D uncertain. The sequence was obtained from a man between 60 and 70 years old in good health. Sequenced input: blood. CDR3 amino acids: CASKASAGANVLTF. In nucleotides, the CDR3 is TGTGCCAGCAAGGCGTCAGCTGGGGCCAACGTCCTGACTTTC.